This passage covers 5 T cell receptor beta chains from one sample sequenced in a study of shared T cell receptors in the human thymus. Some clones are missing from TCRdb's copy, which holds only in-frame ones; the method was immunoSEQ multiplex PCR. The top ten hold 0.013% of the sample, which has almost 550,000 clones, 75% to 85% seen once. This sample also appeared in a second study, on human thymus T cells.

The sequenced sample was thymocytes. Source of these receptors: a boy under two years old with a congenital heart defect.

CDR3 residues: CASSLTDRAGANVLTF. In DNA, the CDR3 is TGTGCCAGCAGTTTAACCGACAGGGCTGGGGCCAACGTCCTGACTTTC. This chain links TRBV28 with TRBJ2-6; 7 bases match TRBD1. The CDR3 runs 16 residues. V shed 2 bases and J 2 bases; nucleotides not matched to a gene: 3. Germline CDR1 is MDHEN and CDR2 is SYDVKM. The full variable domain, with the rest looked up from reference TRBV28 and TRBJ2-6, is DVKVTQSSRYLVKRTGEKVFLECVQDMDHENMFWYRQDPGLGLRLIYFSYDVKMKEKGDIPEGYSVSREKKERFSLILESASTNQTSMYLCASSLTDRAGANVLTFGAGSRLTVL.

The rearrangement uses TRBV18 and TRBJ2-5; D might be TRBD1 (6 bases). Trimming took off 2 bases at V and 5 bases at J, with 9 bases between the two ends. The CDR3 extends over 13 amino acids. Germline CDR1 is KGHSH and CDR2 is LQKENI. CDR3 sequence reads: CASSPSGEETQYF. The DNA of the CDR3 is TGTGCCAGCTCACCATCAGGGGAGGAGACCCAGTACTTC. Using reference TRBV18 and TRBJ2-5 for the parts outside the CDR3, the full variable domain is NAGVMQNPRHLVRRRGQEARLRCSPMKGHSHVYWYRQLPEEGLKFMVYLQKENIIDESGMPKERFSAEFPKEGPSILRIQQVVRGDSAAYFCASSPSGEETQYFGPGTRLLVL.

V is TRBV19 and J is TRBJ2-1; 11 positions match TRBD2. V lost 9 bases to trimming and J lost 6 bases; unmatched junction nucleotides: 13. CDR3 length: 16 residues. Germline V gene data show CDR1 as LNHDA and CDR2 as SQIVND (reference sequence). In nucleotides, the CDR3 is TGTGCCAGCCAGAGCGCCGGACTAGCGGGTTTCAATGAGCAGTTCTTC. Protein: CASQSAGLAGFNEQFF.

This sequence joins TRBV19 and TRBJ2-7; D perhaps matches TRBD2 (5 bases). Germline-derived CDR1 and CDR2 are LNHDA and SQIVND (reference sequence). There are 13 residues in the CDR3. V was trimmed by 4 bases and J by 2 bases, leaving 9 bases between them. CDR3 DNA sequence: TGTGCCAGTAGTAAGGGAGAGACCTACGAGCAGTACTTC. Translating it yields CASSKGETYEQYF.

The V call is TRBV5-1, the J call TRBJ2-5, with D perhaps TRBD2 (6 bases). Germline assignment: CDR1 SGHRS and CDR2 YFSETQ. V was trimmed by 1 base and J by 2 bases, leaving 24 bases between them. There are 19 residues in the CDR3. This CDR3 is CASSLKEIKLRGQQETQYF. The CDR3 region has the DNA TGCGCCAGCAGCTTGAAGGAGATTAAATTGCGGGGTCAACAAGAGACCCAGTACTTC.